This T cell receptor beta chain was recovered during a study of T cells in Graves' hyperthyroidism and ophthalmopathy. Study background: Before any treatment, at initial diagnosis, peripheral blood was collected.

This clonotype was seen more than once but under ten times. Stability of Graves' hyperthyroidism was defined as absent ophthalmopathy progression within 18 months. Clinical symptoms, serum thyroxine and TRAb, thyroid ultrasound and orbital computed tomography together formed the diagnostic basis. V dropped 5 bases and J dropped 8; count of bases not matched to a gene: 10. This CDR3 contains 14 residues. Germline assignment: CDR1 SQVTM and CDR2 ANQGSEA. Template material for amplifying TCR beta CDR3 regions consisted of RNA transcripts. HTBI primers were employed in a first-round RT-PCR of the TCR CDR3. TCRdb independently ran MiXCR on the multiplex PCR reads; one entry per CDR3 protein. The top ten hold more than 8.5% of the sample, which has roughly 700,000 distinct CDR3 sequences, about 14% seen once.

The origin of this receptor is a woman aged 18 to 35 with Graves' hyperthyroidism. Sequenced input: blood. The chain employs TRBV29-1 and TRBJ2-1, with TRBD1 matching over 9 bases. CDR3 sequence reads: CSVWDREKNDEQFF. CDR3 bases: TGCAGCGTTTGGGACAGGGAAAAAAACGATGAGCAGTTCTTC.